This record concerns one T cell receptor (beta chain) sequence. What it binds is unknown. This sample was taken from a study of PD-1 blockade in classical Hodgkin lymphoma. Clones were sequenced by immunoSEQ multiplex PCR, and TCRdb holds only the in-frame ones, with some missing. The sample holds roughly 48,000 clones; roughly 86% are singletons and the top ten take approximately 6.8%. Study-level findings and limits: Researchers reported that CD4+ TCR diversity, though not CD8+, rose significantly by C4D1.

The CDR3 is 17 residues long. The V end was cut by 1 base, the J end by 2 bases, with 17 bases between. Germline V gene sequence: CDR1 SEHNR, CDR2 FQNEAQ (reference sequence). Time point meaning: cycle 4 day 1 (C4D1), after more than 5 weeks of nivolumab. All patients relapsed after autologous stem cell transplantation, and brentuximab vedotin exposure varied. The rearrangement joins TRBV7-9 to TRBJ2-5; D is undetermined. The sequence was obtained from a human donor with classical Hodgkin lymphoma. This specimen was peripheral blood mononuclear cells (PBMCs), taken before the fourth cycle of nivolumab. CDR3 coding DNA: TGTGCCAGCAGCTTAGACGGAATGTACCAATTTCAAGAGACCCAGTACTTC. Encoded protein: CASSLDGMYQFQETQYF.